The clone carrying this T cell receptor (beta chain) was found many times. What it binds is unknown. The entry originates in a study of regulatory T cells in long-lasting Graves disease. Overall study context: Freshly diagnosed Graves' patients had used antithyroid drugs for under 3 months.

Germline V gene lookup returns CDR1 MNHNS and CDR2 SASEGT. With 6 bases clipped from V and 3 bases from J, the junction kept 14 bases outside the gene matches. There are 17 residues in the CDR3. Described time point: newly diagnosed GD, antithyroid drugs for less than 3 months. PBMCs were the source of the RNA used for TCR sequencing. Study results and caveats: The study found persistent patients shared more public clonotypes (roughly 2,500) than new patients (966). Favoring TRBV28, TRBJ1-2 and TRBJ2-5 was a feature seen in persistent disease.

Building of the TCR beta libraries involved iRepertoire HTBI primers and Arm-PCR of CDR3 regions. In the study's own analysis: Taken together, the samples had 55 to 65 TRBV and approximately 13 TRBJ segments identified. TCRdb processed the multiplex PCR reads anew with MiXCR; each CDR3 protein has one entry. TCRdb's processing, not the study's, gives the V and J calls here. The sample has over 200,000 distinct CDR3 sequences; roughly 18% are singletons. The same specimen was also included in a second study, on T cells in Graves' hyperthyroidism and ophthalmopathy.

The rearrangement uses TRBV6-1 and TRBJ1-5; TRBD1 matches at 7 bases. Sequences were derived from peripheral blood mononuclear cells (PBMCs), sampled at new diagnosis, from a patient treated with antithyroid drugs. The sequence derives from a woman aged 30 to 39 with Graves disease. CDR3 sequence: CASSRGGQPRLNQPQHF. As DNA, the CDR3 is TGTGCCAGCAGCCGAGGGGGACAGCCGAGGCTCAATCAGCCCCAGCATTTT.